This T cell receptor (beta chain) was sequenced during a study of T cell repertoires in aging, cancer and after chemotherapy. Study-wide background: Clear clonal overlap appeared across healthy donor samples taken over several months to years.

Of note for this clonotype: As yet, its antigen is unknown.

Amplification of TCR beta used genomic DNA extracted from peripheral blood. Multiplex touch-down PCR with TRB-A/B primers amplified rearranged V-D-J TRB sequences. MiXCR, applied by TCRdb to the multiplex PCR reads, yields one record per CDR3 protein. Here the sample spans thousands of distinct CDR3 sequences, 35% being singletons. Findings and caveats of the study: In each cancer cohort, median generation probability increased across chemotherapy, suggesting thymic output rebounded.

The receptor comes from a human donor in good health. The sequencing input was blood.

The CDR3 DNA sequence: TGTGCCAGCAGCGTGACAGGTAGTACAGATACGCAGTATTTT. Translated, it gives CASSVTGSTDTQYF. The chain couples TRBV7-2 to TRBJ2-3, with a tentative D call TRBD1 (6 bases). In germline, CDR1 is SGHTA, CDR2 FQGNSA. V was shortened by 5 bases and J by 3 bases, with 12 bases between the two germline ends. The CDR3 is 14 residues long.